What follows are 31 T cell receptor beta chains derived from one specimen sequenced in a study of cytomegalovirus exposure and HLA in healthy donors. PCR employed 60 Vbeta and 13 Jbeta primers. TCRdb's table, derived via immunoSEQ multiplex PCR, lists solely in-frame clones and lacks some. In the table there are about 150,000 clones, 70% to 90% of which are singletons. Material for sequencing was PBMCs. The receptor source for this set is a man in his forties or fifties in good health and CMV-seronegative.

Details on this clone: This same CDR3 is encoded by further DNA sequences in the sample. The chain recombines TRBV2 with TRBJ2-7; 7 bases align to TRBD1. V shed 4 bases and J 3 bases; nucleotides not matched to a gene: 3. Germline V gives CDR1 SNHLY, CDR2 FYNNEI. The CDR3 runs to 13 residues. The CDR3 coding sequence is TGTGCCAGCAGTGGAACAGGGGACTACGAGCAGTACTTC. This sequence encodes CASSGTGDYEQYF.

This rearrangement joins TRBV7-9 to TRBJ2-3; 9 bases match TRBD2. The CDR3 loop spans 15 amino acids. V was pared by 5 bases and J by 5 bases, with 8 bases of the junction left unmatched. Germline V gives CDR1 SEHNR, CDR2 FQNEAQ (reference sequence). In DNA, the CDR3 is TGTGCCAGCAGCCCAATAGCGGGAGTCAGAGATACGCAGTATTTT. Amino acid sequence: CASSPIAGVRDTQYF.

This chain links TRBV19 with TRBJ2-2, with 11 positions matching TRBD1. This CDR3 has 16 amino acids. V gave up 5 bases and J gave up 4 bases; unmatched junction bases: 6. Per the germline V gene, CDR1 is LNHDA and CDR2 is SQIVND (reference sequence). CDR3 sequence (DNA): TGTGCCAGTAGTCAAGGACAGGGGGCGGGCACCGGGGAGCTGTTTTTT. Protein product: CASSQGQGAGTGELFF.

CDR3 sequence reads: CASRASGRLEDTQYF. CDR3 nucleotides: TGCGCCAGCAGGGCTAGCGGGAGACTAGAAGATACGCAGTATTTT. V usage is TRBV5-1 and J usage is TRBJ2-3; TRBD2 agrees at 10 bases. The V gene's germline CDR1 is SGHRS and CDR2 YFSETQ. The CDR3 loop spans 15 amino acids. After removal of 5 bases from V and 5 bases from J, the junction contained 8 bases not matched to a gene.

The chain combines TRBV6-5 with TRBJ1-2; D perhaps matches TRBD1 (5 bases). V was clipped by 5 bases and J by 8 bases, with 18 bases between them. The germline gives CDR1 MNHEY, CDR2 SVGAGI. CDR3 length equals 14 residues. The CDR3 spells CASSKPVGGGGYTF. The CDR3, as DNA: TGTGCCAGCAGTAAACCCGTGGGGGGAGGCGGCTACACCTTC.

This clone has more than one count but fewer than ten. The genes are TRBV5-1 and TRBJ2-7, with D possibly TRBD1 on 5 matching bases. Trimming shortened V by 0 bases and J by 0 bases, and 7 bases separated the two germline ends. CDR3 length equals 14 residues. The germline V gene has CDR1 SGHRS and CDR2 YFSETQ. CDR3 region: CASSLDQGSYEQYF. The CDR3 nucleotides are TGCGCCAGCAGCTTGGATCAGGGCTCCTACGAGCAGTACTTC.

The rearrangement links TRBV7-9 to TRBJ2-7; D unclear. The CDR3 length is 11 residues. V was shortened by 5 bases and J by 4 bases, with 6 bases between the two germline ends. Germline V gives CDR1 SEHNR, CDR2 FQNEAQ (reference sequence). CDR3 DNA sequence: TGTGCCAGCAGCGGTCGGTACGAGCAGTACTTC. Translation: CASSGRYEQYF.

This rearrangement joins TRBV19 to TRBJ2-1; the match to TRBD2 covers 11 bases. Germline CDR1 LNHDA, CDR2 SQIVND (reference sequence). The CDR3 totals 23 residues. V lost 3 bases and J lost 5; bases outside the gene matches: 27. The CDR3 region is CASSMGPGQVPSGRWALNNEQFF. CDR3 DNA sequence: TGTGCCAGTAGTATGGGACCGGGACAGGTGCCTAGCGGGAGGTGGGCACTCAACAATGAGCAGTTCTTC.

This chain uses TRBV19 with TRBJ2-7, with TRBD1 identical over 10 bases. This CDR3 is 15 amino acids long. Germline V gene sequence: CDR1 LNHDA, CDR2 SQIVND (reference sequence). The J segment lost 5 bases and the V segment lost 9 bases, leaving 13 bases of the junction unmatched. The CDR3 sequence: CASSDRDRGWNEQYF. Here the CDR3 DNA reads TGTGCCAGCAGTGACCGGGACAGGGGTTGGAACGAGCAGTACTTC.

This sequence joins TRBV5-1 and TRBJ2-1; D might be TRBD1 (6 bases). CDR3 length: 14 residues. V lost 4 bases and J 2 bases, leaving 10 bases between the germline ends. Germline-derived CDR1 and CDR2 are SGHRS and YFSETQ. CDR3 nucleotide sequence: TGCGCCAGCAGCCCACAGGGAACCTACAATGAGCAGTTCTTC. It codes for CASSPQGTYNEQFF.

This clone was observed a handful of times. V is TRBV19 and J is TRBJ1-3; the D gene is possibly TRBD1 (6 bases). Trimming pared 4 bases from V and 2 bases from J, leaving 6 bases between. The germline CDR1 and CDR2 sequences are LNHDA and SQIVND (reference sequence). The CDR3 runs to 13 residues. Here the CDR3 DNA reads TGTGCCAGTAGTACAGGGGCTGGAAACACCATATATTTT. Translated, it gives CASSTGAGNTIYF.

This chain uses TRBV6-4 with TRBJ1-4; TRBD1 matches at 7 bases. With V trimmed by 8 bases and J by 5 bases, 8 bases remained unmatched. Germline V CDR1 and CDR2: MRHNA, SNTAGT. The CDR3 length is 14 residues. CDR3 sequence (DNA): TGTGCCAGCCCCCTGAGGGGGCCGAATGAAAAACTGTTTTTT. Translation: CASPLRGPNEKLFF.

This chain uses TRBV28 with TRBJ2-3; a weak D match, TRBD2 (6 bases). Trimming cost V 3 bases and J 0 bases, with 10 bases left between them. CDR1 is MDHEN, CDR2 SYDVKM, per germline. This CDR3 region has 15 residues. DNA of the CDR3: TGTGCCAGCAGTTTCGCGGGAACTAGCACAGATACGCAGTATTTT. It specifies CASSFAGTSTDTQYF.

V is TRBV27 and J is TRBJ2-2; 12 nucleotides line up with TRBD2. The CDR3 has 17 amino acids. With V trimmed by 6 bases and J by 4 bases, 9 bases remained unmatched. CDR1 MNHEY and CDR2 SMNVEV come from the germline V gene (reference sequence). The CDR3 loop is CASSRPTSGSFTGELFF. CDR3 in DNA: TGTGCCAGCAGCCGCCCGACTAGCGGGAGTTTCACCGGGGAGCTGTTTTTT.

DNA of the CDR3: TGTGCCAGCAGCCAAGAATTTCGGAGTTATCACGAGCAGTACTTC. Translating gives CASSQEFRSYHEQYF. The chain recombines TRBV4-2 with TRBJ2-7, with unresolved D. Per germline, CDR1 LGHNA and CDR2 YNFKEQ. The CDR3 sequence is 15 residues long. Trimming took 0 bases from V and 5 from J, leaving 14 bases between them.

This clone was observed a single time. The chain joins TRBV7-9 to TRBJ2-2; 10 bases fit TRBD2. V was pared by 3 bases and J by 8 bases, with 15 bases of the junction left unmatched. The germline V gene encodes CDR1 SEHNR and CDR2 FQNEAQ (reference sequence). The CDR3 runs 18 residues. The CDR3, as DNA: TGTGCCAGCAGCTTCCGGAGGGCACTAGCGGGGCGGAAAGGGGAGCTGTTTTTT. It translates to CASSFRRALAGRKGELFF.

This chain joins TRBV7-2 and TRBJ2-1; maybe TRBD2 (6 bases). The CDR3 spans 16 residues. From germline, CDR1 is SGHTA and CDR2 FQGNSA. V was cut by 5 bases and J by 2 bases, with 16 bases left in between. In DNA form, the CDR3 reads TGTGCCAGCAGCCCAGGACATGGGGGGACCTACAATGAGCAGTTCTTC. Translated: CASSPGHGGTYNEQFF.

The chain joins TRBV29-1 to TRBJ2-3, with D unclear. The CDR3 contains 10 residues. V was clipped by 7 bases and J by 5 bases, with 7 bases between them. Germline loops: CDR1 SQVTM, CDR2 ANQGSEA. The CDR3 DNA follows: TGCAGCGGTCACTTAGATACGCAGTATTTT. Translated: CSGHLDTQYF.

The J gene is TRBJ2-7, the V gene TRBV5-1, with TRBD1 matching 10 bases. Germline CDR1 and CDR2: SGHRS and YFSETQ. The J segment lost 0 bases and the V segment lost 1 base, leaving 10 bases of the junction unmatched. The CDR3 runs 18 residues. Written as DNA, the CDR3 is TGCGCCAGCAGCTTGCGTGTACGGGGACAGGGGAACTCCTACGAGCAGTACTTC. Its protein is CASSLRVRGQGNSYEQYF.

The chain is built from TRBV5-1 and TRBJ2-7; D not resolved. Germline CDR1 reads SGHRS; CDR2 reads YFSETQ. Deletions cut 5 bases from V and 2 bases from J, with 11 bases between. The CDR3 is made up of 13 amino acids. CDR3 residues: CASRKTSAYEQYF. The CDR3, as DNA: TGCGCCAGCAGGAAGACTTCAGCCTACGAGCAGTACTTC.

This chain connects TRBV29-1 to TRBJ2-6; 8 bases align to TRBD1. The J segment lost 2 bases and the V segment lost 1 base, leaving 13 bases of the junction unmatched. The CDR3 has 19 amino acids. Germline values: CDR1 SQVTM, CDR2 ANQGSEA. CDR3 nucleotides: TGCAGCGTTGAAGGCTCAGGGGGCAGGGAATCTGCTGGGGCCAACGTCCTGACTTTC. Translating gives CSVEGSGGRESAGANVLTF.

V and J are TRBV2 and TRBJ2-6, with D possibly being TRBD1 (6 bases). The V gene lost 4 bases and the J gene lost 0 bases, with 13 bases spanning the gap. Germline V gene sequence: CDR1 SNHLY, CDR2 FYNNEI. The CDR3 has 17 residues. The CDR3 sequence is CASSARGTLSGANVLTF. The CDR3 nucleotides are TGTGCCAGCAGTGCTAGGGGGACGCTCTCTGGGGCCAACGTCCTGACTTTC.

A few counts support this clone. The J gene is TRBJ2-3, the V gene TRBV6-5, with D possibly being TRBD2 (5 bases). Trimming stripped 5 bases from V and 5 bases from J, with 8 bases between. The CDR3 has 12 residues. The germline V gene encodes CDR1 MNHEY and CDR2 SVGAGI. The CDR3 DNA follows: TGTGCCAGCAGTCCCGGGGTAGATACGCAGTATTTT. Translated: CASSPGVDTQYF.

V is TRBV27 and J is TRBJ2-7; tentatively, D is TRBD1 (6 bases). From germline, CDR1 is MNHEY and CDR2 SMNVEV (reference sequence). The CDR3 spans 17 residues. V lost 1 base and J lost 2, with 18 bases in between. DNA of the CDR3: TGTGCCAGCAGTTTATACACCGGCCCAGGGGCCCCCTACGAGCAGTACTTC. Residues: CASSLYTGPGAPYEQYF.

This clone has a single count. One end of the junction varies from germline; a read error may be responsible. The chain has TRBV7-7 and TRBJ2-5; D possibly corresponds to TRBD2 (6 bases). The germline CDR1 and CDR2 sequences are SSHAT and FNYEAQ (reference sequence). The CDR3 sequence is 13 residues long. The CDR3: CASSLDSGETQYF. CDR3 coding DNA: TGTGCTAGCAGCTTAGACAGCGGGGAGACCCAGTACTTC.

This clone was detected a few times. V gene TRBV9 combines with J gene TRBJ1-1; D might be TRBD1 (6 bases). CDR1 is SGDLS, CDR2 YYNGEE, per germline. V lost 4 bases and J lost 5, with 12 bases in between. The CDR3 runs to 13 residues. For the CDR3, the DNA is TGTGCCAGCAGCACATTACAGGGAACTGAAGCTTTCTTT. Its protein is CASSTLQGTEAFF.

The rearrangement joins TRBV7-3 to TRBJ2-2; D is unresolved. Trimming took 2 bases from V and 0 from J, leaving 4 bases between them. CDR1 and CDR2 from the germline V gene are SGHTA and FQGTGA. This CDR3 has 14 amino acids. CDR3 DNA: TGTGCCAGCAGCTTACTCTCGAACACCGGGGAGCTGTTTTTT. Residues: CASSLLSNTGELFF.

This chain uses TRBV7-2 with TRBJ2-3, with D maybe TRBD2 (6 bases). Trimming removed 5 bases at V and 3 bases at J, with 15 bases between. CDR1 SGHTA and CDR2 FQGNSA come from the germline V gene. CDR3 length: 15 residues. The CDR3, as DNA: TGTGCCAGCAGCCCCGGAGGGCTAGCAACAGATACGCAGTATTTT. Protein product: CASSPGGLATDTQYF.

The chain links TRBV19 to TRBJ2-7, with D perhaps TRBD2 (5 bases). Germline-derived CDR1 and CDR2 are LNHDA and SQIVND (reference sequence). The CDR3 is 13 amino acids. V was trimmed by 1 base and J by 6 bases, leaving 10 bases between them. CDR3: CASSIGTLGEQYF. CDR3 bases: TGTGCCAGTAGTATAGGGACTTTGGGCGAGCAGTACTTC.

The V and J genes are TRBV28 and TRBJ1-6; 10 bases fit TRBD1. This CDR3 contains 13 residues. J lost 9 bases, V lost 10 bases, and 6 bases had no gene match. Per germline, CDR1 MDHEN and CDR2 SYDVKM. The CDR3 DNA reads TGTGCCACCGGGACAGGGGACGCTTCACCCCTCCACTTT. This gives the protein CATGTGDASPLHF.

This chain connects TRBV7-9 to TRBJ1-5; D is ambiguous. CDR3 size: 14 residues. Germline CDR1 and CDR2: SEHNR and FQNEAQ (reference sequence). Trimming took 1 base from V and 4 from J, leaving 8 bases between them. The CDR3 region is CASSLDSGNQPQHF. The CDR3 DNA reads TGTGCCAGCAGCTTAGATTCGGGTAATCAGCCCCAGCATTTT. The variable domain in full, completed from reference TRBV7-9 and TRBJ1-5, reads DTGVSQNPRHKITKRGQNVTFRCDPISEHNRLYWYRQTLGQGPEFLTYFQNEAQLEKSRLLSDRFSAERPKGSFSTLEIQRTEQGDSAMYLCASSLDSGNQPQHFGDGTRLSIL.